This T cell receptor beta chain is from a study of identifying expanded T cells in peripheral blood. The length of the CDR3 is 17 residues. The J segment lost 0 bases and the V segment lost 4 bases, leaving 6 bases of the junction unmatched. The germline CDR1 and CDR2 sequences are MGHRA and YSYEKL. Here immunoSEQ multiplex PCR was the method, and the copy in TCRdb shows in-frame clones only, minus some. The table has 50,000 to 60,000 clones, about four fifths seen once. The sequence came from a person aged 18-69 years in good health. The sequenced material came from blood. The rearrangement joins TRBV4-1 to TRBJ2-1; 10 nucleotides match TRBD2. The CDR3 protein is CASSRGASGGSYNEQFF. CDR3 nucleotide sequence: TGCGCCAGCAGCCGGGGGGCTAGCGGGGGCTCCTACAATGAGCAGTTCTTC.